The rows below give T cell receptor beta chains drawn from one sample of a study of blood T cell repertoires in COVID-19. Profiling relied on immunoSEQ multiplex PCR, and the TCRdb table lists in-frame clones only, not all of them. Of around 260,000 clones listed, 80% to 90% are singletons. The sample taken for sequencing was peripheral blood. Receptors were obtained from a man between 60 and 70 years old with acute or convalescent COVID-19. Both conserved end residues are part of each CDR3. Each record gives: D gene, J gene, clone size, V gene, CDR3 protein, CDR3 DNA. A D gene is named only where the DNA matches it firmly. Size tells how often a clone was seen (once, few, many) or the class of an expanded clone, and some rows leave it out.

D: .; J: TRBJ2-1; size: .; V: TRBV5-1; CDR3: CASSYPGYNEQFF; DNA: TGCGCCAGCAGCTATCCAGGTTACAATGAGCAGTTCTTC
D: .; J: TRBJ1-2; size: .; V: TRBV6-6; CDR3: CASRPAGGGLYGYTF; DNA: TGTGCCAGCAGGCCCGCCGGGGGAGGGCTCTATGGCTACACCTTC
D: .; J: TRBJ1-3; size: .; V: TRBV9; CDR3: CASSVSAGTLSGNTIYF; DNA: TGTGCCAGCAGCGTGTCGGCCGGGACACTCTCTGGAAACACCATATATTTT
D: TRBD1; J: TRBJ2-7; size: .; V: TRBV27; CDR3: CASSFRQGPYEQYF; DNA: TGTGCCAGCAGTTTTCGACAGGGTCCCTACGAGCAGTACTTC
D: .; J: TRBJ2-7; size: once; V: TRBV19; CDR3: CASSIERWYEQYF; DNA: TGTGCCAGTAGTATAGAACGGTGGTACGAGCAGTACTTC
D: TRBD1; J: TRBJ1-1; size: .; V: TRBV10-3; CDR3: CAINPDRGPGTEAFF; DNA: TGTGCCATCAACCCAGATAGGGGGCCGGGGACTGAAGCTTTCTTT
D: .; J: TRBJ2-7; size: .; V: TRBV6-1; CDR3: CASSEARKINEQYF; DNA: TGTGCCAGCAGTGAAGCCAGAAAGATCAACGAGCAGTACTTC
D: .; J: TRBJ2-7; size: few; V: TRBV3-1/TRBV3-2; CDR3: CASSQLGEQYF; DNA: TGTGCCAGCAGCCAACTAGGCGAGCAGTACTTC
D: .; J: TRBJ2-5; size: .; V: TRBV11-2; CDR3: CASSLGRTEETQYF; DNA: TGTGCCAGCAGCTTAGGTCGGACAGAGGAGACCCAGTACTTC
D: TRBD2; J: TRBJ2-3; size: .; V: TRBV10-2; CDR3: CASSATSGLTDTQYF; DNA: TGCGCCAGCAGCGCTACTAGCGGCCTCACAGATACGCAGTATTTT
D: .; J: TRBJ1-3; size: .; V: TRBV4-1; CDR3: CASSQVEVLSGNTIYF; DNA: TGCGCCAGCAGCCAAGTCGAGGTTCTCTCTGGAAACACCATATATTTT
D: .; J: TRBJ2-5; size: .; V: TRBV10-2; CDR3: CASSELAQETQYF; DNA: TGCGCCAGCAGTGAGTTAGCGCAAGAGACCCAGTACTTC
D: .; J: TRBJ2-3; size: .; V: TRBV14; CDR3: CASSLWTSTDTQYF; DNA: TGTGCCAGCAGCCTTTGGACTAGCACAGATACGCAGTATTTT
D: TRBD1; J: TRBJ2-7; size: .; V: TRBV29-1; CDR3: CSVPGQGGYEQYF; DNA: TGCAGCGTTCCGGGACAGGGTGGGTACGAGCAGTACTTC
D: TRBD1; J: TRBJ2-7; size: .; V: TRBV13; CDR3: CASSLGGQGAKKQYF; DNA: TGTGCCAGCAGCTTAGGGGGACAGGGGGCTAAGAAGCAGTACTTC
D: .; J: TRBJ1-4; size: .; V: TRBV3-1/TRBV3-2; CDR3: CASSSRGSGEKLFF; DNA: TGTGCCAGCAGCTCCCGGGGGTCAGGTGAAAAACTGTTTTTT
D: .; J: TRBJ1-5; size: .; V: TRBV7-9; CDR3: CASSLAEVQPQHF; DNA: TGTGCCAGCAGCTTAGCGGAGGTTCAGCCCCAGCATTTT
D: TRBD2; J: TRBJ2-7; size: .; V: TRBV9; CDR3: CASSVEASGYYEQYF; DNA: TGTGCCAGCAGCGTAGAGGCTAGCGGGTACTACGAGCAGTACTTC
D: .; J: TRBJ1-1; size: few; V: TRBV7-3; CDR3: CASSLSPGGNTEAFF; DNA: TGTGCCAGCAGCTTATCTCCGGGAGGTAACACTGAAGCTTTCTTT
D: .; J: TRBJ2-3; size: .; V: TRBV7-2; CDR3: CASSLFRDTQYF; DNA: TGTGCCAGCAGCCTCTTTCGGGATACGCAGTATTTT
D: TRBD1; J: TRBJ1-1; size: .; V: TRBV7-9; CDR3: CASSLSGGEAFF; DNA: TGTGCCAGCAGCTTATCAGGGGGCGAAGCTTTCTTT
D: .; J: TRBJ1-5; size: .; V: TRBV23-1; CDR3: CASSLGNQPQHF; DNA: TGCGCCAGCAGTCTCGGCAATCAGCCCCAGCATTTT
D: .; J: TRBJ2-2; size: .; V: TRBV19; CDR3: CASSFRDFTGELFF; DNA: TGTGCCAGTAGTTTCCGGGACTTCACCGGGGAGCTGTTTTTT
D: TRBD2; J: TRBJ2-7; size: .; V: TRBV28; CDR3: CASSLRGGTRTYEQYF; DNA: TGTGCCAGCAGTTTGCGGGGAGGGACGAGAACCTACGAGCAGTACTTC
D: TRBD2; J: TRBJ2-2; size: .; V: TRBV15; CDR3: CATSRDLVAGGLGLFF; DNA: TGTGCCACCAGCAGAGATCTCGTAGCGGGGGGGCTCGGACTGTTTTTT
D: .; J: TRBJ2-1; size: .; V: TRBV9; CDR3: CASSVAATASFYNEQFF; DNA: TGTGCCAGCAGCGTAGCGGCGACAGCGTCCTTCTACAATGAGCAGTTCTTC
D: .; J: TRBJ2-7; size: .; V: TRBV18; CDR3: CASSPLFQSITDTYEQYF; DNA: TGTGCCAGCTCACCACTTTTTCAGTCTATTACCGACACCTACGAGCAGTACTTC
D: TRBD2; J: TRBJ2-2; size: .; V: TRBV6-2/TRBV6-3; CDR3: CASSFTSGGTGELFF; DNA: TGTGCCAGCAGCTTCACTAGCGGGGGAACCGGGGAGCTGTTTTTT
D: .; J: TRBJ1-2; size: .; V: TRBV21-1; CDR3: CASSKGTDSLYGYTF; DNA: TGTGCCAGCAGCAAAGGGACGGACAGCCTCTATGGCTACACCTTC
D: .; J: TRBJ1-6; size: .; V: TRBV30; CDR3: CAATRKNSPLHF; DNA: TGTGCCGCGACCAGGAAGAATTCACCCCTCCACTTT
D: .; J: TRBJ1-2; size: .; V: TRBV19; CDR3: CASSIVRGDRNGYTF; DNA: TGTGCCAGTAGTATAGTAAGGGGCGATCGGAATGGCTACACCTTC
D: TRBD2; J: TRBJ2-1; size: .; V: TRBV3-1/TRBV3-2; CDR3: CASSRLGLAYNEQFF; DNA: TGTGCCAGCAGCCGTTTGGGACTAGCCTACAATGAGCAGTTCTTC
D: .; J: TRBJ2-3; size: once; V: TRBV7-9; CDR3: CASSFLEEQVSTDTQYF; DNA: TGTGCCAGCAGCTTCCTAGAGGAACAGGTTAGCACAGATACGCAGTATTTT
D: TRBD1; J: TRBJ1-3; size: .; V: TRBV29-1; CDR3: CSIAPGGAGNTIYF; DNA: TGCAGCATCGCTCCAGGGGGAGCGGGAAACACCATATATTTT
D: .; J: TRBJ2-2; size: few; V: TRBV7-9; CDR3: CATRQARNTGELFF; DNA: TGTGCCACTCGACAGGCCCGGAACACCGGGGAGCTGTTTTTT
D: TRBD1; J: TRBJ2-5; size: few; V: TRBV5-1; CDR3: CASSLGQGKETQYF; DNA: TGCGCCAGCAGCTTGGGACAGGGGAAAGAGACCCAGTACTTC